This record concerns one T cell receptor beta chain sequence. Antigen: not known. Unique molecular identifiers had been added to the TCR beta cDNA libraries. Approximately 550,000 cDNA molecules came from about 1 to 10 million T cells. TCRdb recomputed calls from the PCR reads with MiXCR, one row per CDR3 protein. The repertoire holds approximately 460,000 distinct CDR3 sequences, with under 55% as singletons. This entry comes from a study of post-analysis software for immune sequencing data. For the study at large: Relapsing-remitting, secondary progressive and progressive-relapsing forms made up the multiple sclerosis disease courses. Whole-study findings and limits: Strong co-clustering by F measure linked samples that shared a preparation batch. When patients were compared with controls, four or five TRBV segments were more frequent, TRBV5-6, TRBV5-1 and TRBV20-1 among them. The normalized Chao1 diversity of multiple sclerosis patients was significantly lower than that of controls.

CDR3 size: 14 residues. CDR1 is KGHSH and CDR2 is LQKENI in the germline V gene. Deletions cut 10 bases from V and 3 bases from J, with 15 bases between. Sequencing was performed on blood. This receptor was obtained from a girl aged 5-17 years with multiple sclerosis. This rearrangement joins TRBV18 to TRBJ1-4; a possible D gene is TRBD1 (6 bases). The CDR3 DNA follows: TGTGCCACGTCGCTGGGGGCTGCTAATGAAAAACTGTTTTTT. It is translated as CATSLGAANEKLFF.